This TCR beta chain appears in the sequencing data of a study of cytomegalovirus exposure and HLA in healthy donors. The repertoire was sequenced with immunoSEQ multiplex PCR; TCRdb's copy has only in-frame clones and lacks some. The sample comprises roughly 300,000 clones, roughly 87% of which are singletons, and 1.2% rests with the top ten. This TCR derives from a woman aged 30 to 39 in good health and CMV-seropositive. The specimen sequenced was PBMCs.

The CDR3 nucleotides read TGCAGTGCTAGAGTGGGTCACGAGCAGTACTTC. Encoded protein: CSARVGHEQYF. This rearrangement joins TRBV20-1 to TRBJ2-7; D is ambiguous. The germline V gene encodes CDR1 DFQATT and CDR2 SNEGSKA (reference sequence). V lost 1 base and J lost 5, with 6 bases in between. The CDR3 runs 11 residues.